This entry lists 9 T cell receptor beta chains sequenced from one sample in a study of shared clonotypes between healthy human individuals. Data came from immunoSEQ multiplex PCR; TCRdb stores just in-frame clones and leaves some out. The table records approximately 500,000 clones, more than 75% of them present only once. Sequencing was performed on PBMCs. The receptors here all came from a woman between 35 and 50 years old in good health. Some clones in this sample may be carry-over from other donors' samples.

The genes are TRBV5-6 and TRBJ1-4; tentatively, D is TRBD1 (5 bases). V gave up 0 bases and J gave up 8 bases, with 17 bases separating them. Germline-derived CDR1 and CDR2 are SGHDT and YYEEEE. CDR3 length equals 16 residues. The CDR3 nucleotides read TGTGCCAGCAGCTTGGCCGGGGACGCGACTCGGGAAAAACTGTTTTTT. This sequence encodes CASSLAGDATREKLFF.

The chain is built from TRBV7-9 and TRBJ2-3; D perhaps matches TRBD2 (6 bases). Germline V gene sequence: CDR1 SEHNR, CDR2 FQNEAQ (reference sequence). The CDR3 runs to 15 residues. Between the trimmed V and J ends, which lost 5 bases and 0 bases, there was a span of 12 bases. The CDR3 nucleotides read TGTGCCAGCAGCGGGGGGACTTATAGCACAGATACGCAGTATTTT. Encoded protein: CASSGGTYSTDTQYF.

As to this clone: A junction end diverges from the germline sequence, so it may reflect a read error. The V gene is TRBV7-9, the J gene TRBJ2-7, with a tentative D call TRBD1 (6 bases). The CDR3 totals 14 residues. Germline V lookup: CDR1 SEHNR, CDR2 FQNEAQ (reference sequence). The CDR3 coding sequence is TGTGCCAGCAGCTTCCTCCCCACCGTCACAGGGTTGAGCTTC. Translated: CASSFLPTVTGLSF.

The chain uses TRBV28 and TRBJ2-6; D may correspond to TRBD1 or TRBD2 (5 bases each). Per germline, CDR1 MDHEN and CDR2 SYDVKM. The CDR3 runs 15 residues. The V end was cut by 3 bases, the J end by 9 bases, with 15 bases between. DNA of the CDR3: TGTGCCAGCAGTTTTCTCCAGGGCGGACTCAACGTCCTGACTTTC. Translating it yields CASSFLQGGLNVLTF.

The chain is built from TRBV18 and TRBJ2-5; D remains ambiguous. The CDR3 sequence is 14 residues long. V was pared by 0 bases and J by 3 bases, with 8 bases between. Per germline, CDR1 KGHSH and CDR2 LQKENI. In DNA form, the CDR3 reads TGTGCCAGCTCACCACCGGCGACCAAAGAGACCCAGTACTTC. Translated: CASSPPATKETQYF.

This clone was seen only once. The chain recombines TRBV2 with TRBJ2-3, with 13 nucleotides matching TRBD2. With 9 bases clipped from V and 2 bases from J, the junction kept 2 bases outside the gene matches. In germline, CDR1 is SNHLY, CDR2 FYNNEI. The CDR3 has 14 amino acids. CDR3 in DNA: TGTGCCAGGGGACTAGCGGGGAACACAGATACGCAGTATTTT. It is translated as CARGLAGNTDTQYF.

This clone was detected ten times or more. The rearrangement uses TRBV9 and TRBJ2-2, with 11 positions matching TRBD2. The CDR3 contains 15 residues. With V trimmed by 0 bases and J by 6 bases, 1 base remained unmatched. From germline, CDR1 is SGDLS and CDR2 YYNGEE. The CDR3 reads CASSVGGLAAGELFF. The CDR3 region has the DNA TGTGCCAGCAGCGTAGGGGGACTAGCGGCCGGGGAGCTGTTTTTT.

The DNA for the CDR3 is TGTGCCAGCAGTTCTGATAACGGCCCACACAATGAGCAGTTCTTC. Protein: CASSSDNGPHNEQFF. This chain links TRBV25-1 with TRBJ2-1; no clear D. Germline V gene sequence: CDR1 MGHDK, CDR2 SYGVNS. V was cut by 5 bases and J by 5 bases, with 16 bases left in between. This CDR3 spans 15 amino acids.

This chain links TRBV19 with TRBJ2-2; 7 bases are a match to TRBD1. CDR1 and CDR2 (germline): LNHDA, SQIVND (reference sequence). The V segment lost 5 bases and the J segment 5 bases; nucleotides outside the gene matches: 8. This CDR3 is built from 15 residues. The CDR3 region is CASSLTRGRTGELFF. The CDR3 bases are TGTGCCAGTAGTTTGACGAGGGGGCGAACCGGGGAGCTGTTTTTT.